A single sample is the source of the 10 T cell receptor beta chains below, sequenced in a study of cytomegalovirus exposure and HLA in healthy donors. 60 Vbeta and 13 Jbeta primers were used in PCR. TCRdb's table, derived via immunoSEQ multiplex PCR, lists solely in-frame clones and lacks some. This table has tens of thousands of clones, about 82% appearing once. The sample was PBMCs. Every receptor here comes from a woman aged 25-40 years in good health and CMV-seronegative.

V and J are TRBV5-4 and TRBJ2-7, with D possibly TRBD2 on 7 matching bases. CDR1 and CDR2 (germline): SGHNT, YYREEE (reference sequence). V gave up 1 base and J gave up 1 base, with 12 bases separating them. CDR3 length: 15 amino acids. The CDR3 is CASSLWEGGSYEQYF. DNA for the CDR3: TGTGCCAGCAGCTTGTGGGAGGGGGGATCCTACGAGCAGTACTTC.

The V gene is TRBV6-5, the J gene TRBJ2-5; 7 bases are a match to TRBD2. The CDR3 has 15 amino acids. Germline lookup yields CDR1 MNHEY and CDR2 SVGAGI. J gave up 4 bases and V 6 bases, and 11 bases lay outside the gene matches. The CDR3 loop reads CASSLRGWGGETQYF. The CDR3 DNA is TGTGCCAGCAGCCTACGGGGTTGGGGGGGAGAGACCCAGTACTTC.

The rearrangement joins TRBV6-1 to TRBJ1-2, with a possible D match to TRBD1 (6 bases). V lost 5 bases and J lost 2, with 9 bases in between. Germline values: CDR1 MNHNS, CDR2 SASEGT. The CDR3 consists of 13 residues. The CDR3 DNA reads TGTGCCAGCAGTCGGACAGCGAACTATGGCTACACCTTC. The encoded protein is CASSRTANYGYTF.

V gene TRBV19 combines with J gene TRBJ1-4; D is ambiguous. Trimming pared 5 bases from V and 8 bases from J, leaving 15 bases between. This CDR3 region has 14 residues. Germline V gives CDR1 LNHDA, CDR2 SQIVND (reference sequence). The CDR3 sequence: CASSGRLDGEKLFF. The CDR3 DNA reads as TGTGCCAGTAGTGGTCGACTAGACGGGGAAAAACTGTTTTTT.

The chain employs TRBV30 and TRBJ2-7; 7 positions agree with TRBD1. CDR3 size: 14 residues. V dropped 5 bases and J dropped 3; count of bases not matched to a gene: 10. Germline-derived CDR1 and CDR2 are GTSNPN and SVGIG (reference sequence). The chain's CDR3 is CAWFNRGQSYEQYF. CDR3 bases: TGTGCCTGGTTCAACAGGGGACAGAGCTACGAGCAGTACTTC.

The chain links TRBV5-1 to TRBJ2-1; TRBD1 agrees at 8 bases. The CDR3 sequence is 16 residues long. With V trimmed by 0 bases and J by 7 bases, 9 bases remained unmatched. CDR1 is SGHRS and CDR2 is YFSETQ in the germline V gene. The CDR3 is CASSLGLSRGRNEQFF. The DNA for the CDR3 is TGCGCCAGCAGCTTGGGCCTCAGCAGGGGGCGAAATGAGCAGTTCTTC.

The CDR3 loop is CASSPGGHEQYF. DNA for the CDR3: TGTGCCAGTAGTCCAGGGGGCCACGAGCAGTACTTC. The chain joins TRBV19 to TRBJ2-7, with 8 bases matching TRBD1. Germline loops: CDR1 LNHDA, CDR2 SQIVND (reference sequence). The CDR3 is made up of 12 amino acids. The junction had 2 bases not matched to a gene; V was cut back by 5 bases and J by 5 bases.

The CDR3 nucleotides are TGCAGCGTTGAAGAACGGTACGTCCTGACTTTC. This sequence encodes CSVEERYVLTF. The chain combines TRBV29-1 with TRBJ2-6; D is unresolved. Germline CDR1 reads SQVTM; CDR2 reads ANQGSEA. The CDR3 spans 11 residues. The germline V and J ends were trimmed by 0 bases and 11 bases, with 5 bases remaining between them.

V usage is TRBV23-1 and J usage is TRBJ1-1, with 8 bases lining up with TRBD1. TRBV23-1 qualifies as an ORF whose function is uncertain. The CDR3 length is 17 residues. The V segment lost 11 bases and the J segment 5 bases; nucleotides outside the gene matches: 22. As DNA, the CDR3 is TGCGCCCGCCCCACAACAGGGGGAGAGGGGAGTAGGACTGAAGCTTTCTTT. It encodes CARPTTGGEGSRTEAFF.

The CDR3 DNA reads as TGTGCCAGCAGTTCGAGGGACACCTACAAAAAACTGTTTTTT. It yields the protein CASSSRDTYKKLFF. This chain joins TRBV28 and TRBJ1-4; D perhaps matches TRBD1 (6 bases). Trimming pared 4 bases from V and 9 bases from J, leaving 15 bases between. Per the germline V gene, CDR1 is MDHEN and CDR2 is SYDVKM. CDR3 length: 14 amino acids.